The 16 T cell receptor beta chains given below trace back to one sample, sequenced in a study of response to subunit inactivated influenza vaccine. Each CDR3 protein is one row after TCRdb ran MiXCR on the RT-PCR reads. The sample has roughly 550,000 distinct CDR3 sequences, roughly 23% seen once. These data were likewise used in another study, on T cells expressing NK-cell markers. According to that study: Libraries used 5'RACE template switching adding universal primer site and UMIs.

Sequenced here: CD4+ T cells sorted from PBMCs, sampled about 13 days after vaccination. These receptors originate from a man aged 50-60 years who received an inactivated influenza vaccine.

V is TRBV12-3 or TRBV12-4 and J is TRBJ1-6, with D tentatively TRBD1 (5 bases). V lost 3 bases, J lost 5 bases, and 8 bases lay in between. CDR3 size: 14 residues. CDR3 nucleotide sequence: TGTGCCAGCAGTTTGTCACAGGATAATTCACCCCTCCACTTT. Translating gives CASSLSQDNSPLHF.

This rearrangement joins TRBV15 to TRBJ2-4, with D possibly matching TRBD1 (5 bases). This CDR3 has 14 amino acids. The ends were cut back, 1 base at V and 3 bases at J, with 7 bases in the middle. Looked up from germline, CDR1 is LNHNV and CDR2 is YYDKDF (reference sequence). In DNA form, the CDR3 reads TGTGCCACCAGCAGAGCCAGGGACAAAAACATTCAGTACTTC. It translates to CATSRARDKNIQYF.

This clonotype has just a few counts. The chain is built from TRBV10-3 and TRBJ2-7, with 10 bases matching TRBD1. The CDR3 sequence is 15 residues long. The ends lost 4 bases at V and 2 bases at J; junction bases unmatched: 5. Germline assignment: CDR1 ENHRY and CDR2 SYGVKD. The CDR3 loop is CAISADRGRPYEQYF. CDR3 coding DNA: TGTGCCATCAGTGCAGACAGGGGGCGACCCTACGAGCAGTACTTC.

This clonotype was found a few times. The CDR3 is CASSSRLADNNEQFF. DNA for the CDR3: TGTGCCAGCAGCTCCCGACTAGCGGATAACAATGAGCAGTTCTTC. The J gene is TRBJ2-1, the V gene TRBV13; the match to TRBD2 covers 9 bases. V gave up 4 bases and J gave up 5 bases; unmatched junction bases: 6. In germline, CDR1 is PRHDT, CDR2 FYEKMQ (reference sequence). There are 15 residues in the CDR3.

V usage is TRBV20-1 and J usage is TRBJ1-2, with 7 bases matching TRBD1. Trimming cost V 5 bases and J 2 bases; bases outside gene matches: 8. The length of the CDR3 is 14 residues. Germline V lookup: CDR1 DFQATT, CDR2 SNEGSKA (reference sequence). The CDR3 spells CSAGGTDYNYGYTF. CDR3 DNA: TGCAGTGCTGGCGGGACAGACTACAACTATGGCTACACCTTC.

J is TRBJ2-7 and V is TRBV7-2, with 8 bases lining up with TRBD2. V shed 5 bases and J 0 bases; nucleotides not matched to a gene: 3. This CDR3 is built from 14 residues. The germline gives CDR1 SGHTA, CDR2 FQGNSA. CDR3 bases: TGTGCCAGCAGCGCTACTAGCGGCTCCTACGAGCAGTACTTC. Protein: CASSATSGSYEQYF.

This rearrangement joins TRBV18 to TRBJ1-5, with TRBD1 matching 7 bases. The trim removed 6 bases at V and 5 bases at J, leaving 7 bases unmatched. The CDR3 consists of 14 residues. Germline V gene lookup returns CDR1 KGHSH and CDR2 LQKENI. The CDR3 spells CASSPEGGYQPQHF. The CDR3 bases are TGTGCCAGCTCCCCGGAAGGGGGCTATCAGCCCCAGCATTTT.

The rearrangement uses TRBV30 and TRBJ1-1; D possibly corresponds to TRBD1 (6 bases). Germline-derived CDR1 and CDR2 are GTSNPN and SVGIG (reference sequence). Trimming shortened V by 5 bases and J by 1 base, and 17 bases separated the two germline ends. This CDR3 has 15 residues. The CDR3 loop is CAWYWSWTANTEAFF. CDR3 DNA: TGTGCCTGGTATTGGTCTTGGACAGCGAACACTGAAGCTTTCTTT. Full variable domain (remainder filled in from reference TRBV30 and TRBJ1-1): SQTIHQWPATLVQPVGSPLSLECTVEGTSNPNLYWYRQAAGRGLQLLFYSVGIGQISSEVPQNLSASRPQDRQFILSSKKLLLSDSGFYLCAWYWSWTANTEAFFGQGTRLTVV.

This clonotype was found a few times. The J gene is TRBJ1-2, the V gene TRBV5-1; 7 positions match TRBD1. V dropped 4 bases and J dropped 5; count of bases not matched to a gene: 11. The CDR3 totals 15 residues. Germline CDR1 and CDR2: SGHRS and YFSETQ. CDR3 DNA: TGCGCCAGCAGCCACCCGGACAGGATGTTTTATGGCTACACCTTC. Translating it yields CASSHPDRMFYGYTF.

This clonotype appeared a few times. The rearrangement uses TRBV20-1 and TRBJ2-5; either TRBD1 or TRBD2 may fit D (5 bases each). Trimming stripped 5 bases from V and 5 bases from J, with 15 bases between. Germline loops: CDR1 DFQATT, CDR2 SNEGSKA (reference sequence). CDR3 length: 13 amino acids. The CDR3 nucleotides read TGCAGTGCTCCCGGACATGGGACGGAGACCCAGTACTTC. As protein: CSAPGHGTETQYF.

The chain employs TRBV7-2 and TRBJ1-1, with a tentative D call TRBD1 (5 bases). CDR1 and CDR2 from the germline V gene are SGHTA and FQGNSA. The CDR3 is 15 amino acids. The V end was cut by 4 bases, the J end by 7 bases, with 19 bases between. The CDR3 DNA reads TGTGCCAGCAGCTGGGGGAGGGGTAAAGCGAGTGAAGCTTTCTTT. This gives the protein CASSWGRGKASEAFF.

CDR3 nucleotides: TGTGCCAGCAGCGTGGGGACTGCGGGCTACACAGATACGCAGTATTTT. Amino acid sequence: CASSVGTAGYTDTQYF. The chain employs TRBV9 and TRBJ2-3; maybe TRBD2 (6 bases). Germline CDR1 SGDLS, CDR2 YYNGEE. This CDR3 contains 16 residues. Trimming shortened V by 2 bases and J by 2 bases, and 15 bases separated the two germline ends.

This clonotype was seen more than once but under ten times. The chain combines TRBV20-1 with TRBJ2-5; D is uncertain. Trimming stripped 6 bases from V and 4 bases from J, with 15 bases between. Germline V gene data show CDR1 as DFQATT and CDR2 as SNEGSKA (reference sequence). The CDR3 is made up of 13 amino acids. CDR3 sequence: CSAAGPLVETQYF. CDR3 coding DNA: TGCAGTGCCGCCGGGCCGCTCGTAGAGACCCAGTACTTC.

This clonotype was counted between two and nine times. The chain links TRBV12-3 or TRBV12-4 to TRBJ1-1; TRBD1 might be the D (6 bases). Trimming pared 6 bases from V and 2 bases from J, leaving 10 bases between. This CDR3 comprises 13 residues. CDR3 sequence reads: CASSRGLNTEAFF. In DNA form, the CDR3 reads TGTGCCAGCAGCAGGGGCTTAAACACTGAAGCTTTCTTT.

The CDR3 DNA follows: TGTGCCAGTAGCCCCCGGGGAGGGGGCTCTGTGAATGAGCAGTTCTTC. Its protein is CASSPRGGGSVNEQFF. The chain recombines TRBV19 with TRBJ2-1; perhaps D is TRBD1 or TRBD2 (7 bases each). Per the germline V gene, CDR1 is LNHDA and CDR2 is SQIVND (reference sequence). This CDR3 spans 16 amino acids. Deletions cut 6 bases from V and 7 bases from J, with 22 bases between.

The chain has TRBV7-9 and TRBJ2-1; TRBD2 matches 8 bases. Per the germline V gene, CDR1 is SEHNR and CDR2 is FQNEAQ (reference sequence). V was pared by 1 base and J by 5 bases, with 1 base of the junction left unmatched. This CDR3 spans 14 amino acids. The CDR3 DNA reads as TGTGCCAGCAGCTTAGTTAGCGGGAACAATGAGCAGTTCTTC. Protein: CASSLVSGNNEQFF.